What follows are 8 T cell receptor beta chains derived from one specimen sequenced in a study of glioma-infiltrating T cells. Amplification of TCR alpha and beta CDR3 regions from RNA used iRepertoire nested multiplex PCR. TCRdb re-called the multiplex PCR reads through MiXCR, storing one row per CDR3 protein. The sample lists tens of thousands of distinct CDR3 sequences; around 40% were seen once. The specimen sequenced was glioma tissue, nonneoplastic brain tissue, or PBMCs (not recorded which). These receptors all come from a human donor with low-grade glioma or glioblastoma, undergoing nonglioma brain surgery, or in good health (not recorded which).

This chain connects TRBV30 to TRBJ2-2; no definite D call. The germline V gene encodes CDR1 GTSNPN and CDR2 SVGIG (reference sequence). Deletions cut 0 bases from V and 8 bases from J, with 7 bases between. The CDR3 extends over 12 amino acids. The CDR3 reads CAWSVGAGELFF. CDR3 bases: TGTGCCTGGAGTGTGGGTGCGGGGGAGCTGTTTTTT.

In this sample, this clonotype turned up many times. The rearrangement links TRBV2 to TRBJ2-7, with 8 bases fitting TRBD2. Trimming removed 10 bases from V and 3 bases from J; junction bases left unmatched: 2. From germline, CDR1 is SNHLY and CDR2 FYNNEI. The CDR3 spans 11 residues. The CDR3 region has the DNA TGTGCCATAACTAGCGGCTACGAGCAGTACTTC. Protein: CAITSGYEQYF.

This clonotype was counted ten times or more. The V and J genes are TRBV5-1 and TRBJ1-1; TRBD1 aligns across 7 bases. The CDR3 is 15 residues long. Germline loops: CDR1 SGHRS, CDR2 YFSETQ. The junction had 12 bases not matched to a gene; V was cut back by 7 bases and J by 3 bases. The CDR3 coding sequence is TGCGCCAGCCACAGGGGAGGCTCGGCGTACACTGAAGCTTTCTTT. Translation: CASHRGGSAYTEAFF.

This clonotype was detected many times. The chain is built from TRBV28 and TRBJ2-2, with D possibly being TRBD2 (6 bases). Germline CDR1 and CDR2: MDHEN and SYDVKM. This CDR3 contains 15 residues. V gave up 5 bases and J gave up 6 bases, with 16 bases separating them. CDR3 sequence reads: CASSPEGPRAGELFF. CDR3 nucleotides: TGTGCCAGCAGTCCGGAGGGCCCTCGGGCCGGGGAGCTGTTTTTT.

The sample holds many counts of this clonotype. The chain has TRBV2 and TRBJ1-1, with D possibly TRBD1 on 5 matching bases. The CDR3 is 15 amino acids. Germline loops: CDR1 SNHLY, CDR2 FYNNEI. V gave up 6 bases and J gave up 3 bases, with 17 bases separating them. The CDR3 loop reads CASSEGSRGDTEAFF. DNA for the CDR3: TGTGCCAGCAGCGAGGGATCTCGGGGGGACACTGAAGCTTTCTTT.

The V and J genes are TRBV19 and TRBJ2-7, with D possibly matching TRBD2 (5 bases). The CDR3 is 14 residues long. V gave up 8 bases and J gave up 2 bases, with 16 bases separating them. Looked up from germline, CDR1 is LNHDA and CDR2 is SQIVND (reference sequence). CDR3 DNA: TGTGCCAGTGCTAGCCCGGGGTCCCCCTACGAGCAGTACTTC. It encodes CASASPGSPYEQYF.

Regarding this clonotype: A junction end diverges from the germline sequence, so it may reflect a read error. The genes are TRBV30 and TRBJ1-1; D may be TRBD1 (5 bases). Germline V gene data show CDR1 as GTSNPN and CDR2 as SVGIG (reference sequence). The length of the CDR3 is 14 residues. CDR3 sequence: CAWSMGQLNTKAFF. In nucleotides, the CDR3 is TGTGCCTGGAGTATGGGGCAGTTAAACACTAAAGCTTTCTTT.

This clonotype was seen repeatedly, ten times or more. CDR3 in DNA: TGCAGCGTTAACCGGGACGGTAGCACAGATACGCAGTATTTT. It codes for CSVNRDGSTDTQYF. The rearrangement links TRBV29-1 to TRBJ2-3, with D perhaps being TRBD1 or TRBD2 (5 bases each). Trimming shortened V by 5 bases and J by 0 bases, and 12 bases separated the two germline ends. Per germline, CDR1 SQVTM and CDR2 ANQGSEA. This CDR3 comprises 14 residues.